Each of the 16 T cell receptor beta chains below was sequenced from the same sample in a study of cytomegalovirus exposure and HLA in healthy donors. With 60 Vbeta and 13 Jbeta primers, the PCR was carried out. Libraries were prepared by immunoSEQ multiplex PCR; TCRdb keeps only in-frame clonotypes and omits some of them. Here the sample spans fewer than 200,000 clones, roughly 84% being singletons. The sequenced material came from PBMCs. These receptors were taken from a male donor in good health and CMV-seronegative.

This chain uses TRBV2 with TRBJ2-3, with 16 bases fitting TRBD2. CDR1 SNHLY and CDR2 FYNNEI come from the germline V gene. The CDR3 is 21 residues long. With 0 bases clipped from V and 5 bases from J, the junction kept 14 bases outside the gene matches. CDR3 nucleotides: TGTGCCAGCAGTGAAGCGGCCCCGGGACTAGCGGGAGGGCCTATGGGAGATACGCAGTATTTT. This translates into CASSEAAPGLAGGPMGDTQYF. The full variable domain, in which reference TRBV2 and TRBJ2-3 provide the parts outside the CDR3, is EPEVTQTPSHQVTQMGQEVILRCVPISNHLYFYWYRQILGQKVEFLVSFYNNEISEKSEIFDDQFSVERPDGSNFTLKIRSTKLEDSAMYFCASSEAAPGLAGGPMGDTQYFGPGTRLTVL.

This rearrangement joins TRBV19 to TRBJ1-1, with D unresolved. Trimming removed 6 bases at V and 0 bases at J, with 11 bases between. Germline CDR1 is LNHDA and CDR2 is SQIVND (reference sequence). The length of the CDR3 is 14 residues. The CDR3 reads CASSPRGLNTEAFF. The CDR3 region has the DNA TGTGCCAGTAGCCCGCGGGGATTGAACACTGAAGCTTTCTTT.

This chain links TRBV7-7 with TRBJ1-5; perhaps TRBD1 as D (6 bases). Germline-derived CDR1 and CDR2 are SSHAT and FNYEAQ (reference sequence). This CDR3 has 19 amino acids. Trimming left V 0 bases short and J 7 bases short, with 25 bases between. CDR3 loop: CASSLAVLFLDSKGQPQHF. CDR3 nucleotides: TGTGCCAGCAGCTTAGCCGTTCTTTTTCTGGACAGTAAGGGGCAGCCCCAGCATTTT.

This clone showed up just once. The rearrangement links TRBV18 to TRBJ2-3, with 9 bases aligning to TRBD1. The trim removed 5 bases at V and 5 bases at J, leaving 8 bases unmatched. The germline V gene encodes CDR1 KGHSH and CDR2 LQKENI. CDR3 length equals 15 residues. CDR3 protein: CASSTRQGEKDTQYF. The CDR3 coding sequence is TGTGCCAGCTCAACCCGACAGGGGGAAAAAGATACGCAGTATTTT.

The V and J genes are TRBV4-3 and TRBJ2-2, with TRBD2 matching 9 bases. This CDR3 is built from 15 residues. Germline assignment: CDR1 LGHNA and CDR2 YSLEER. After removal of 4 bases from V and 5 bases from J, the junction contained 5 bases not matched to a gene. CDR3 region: CASSPKTSGTGELFF. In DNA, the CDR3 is TGCGCCAGCAGCCCTAAGACTAGCGGAACCGGGGAGCTGTTTTTT.

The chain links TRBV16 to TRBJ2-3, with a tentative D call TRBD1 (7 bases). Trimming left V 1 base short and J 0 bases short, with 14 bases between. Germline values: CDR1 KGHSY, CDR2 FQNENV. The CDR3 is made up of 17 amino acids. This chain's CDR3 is CASSQLGGGDSTDTQYF. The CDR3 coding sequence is TGTGCCAGCAGCCAATTAGGAGGGGGCGATAGCACAGATACGCAGTATTTT.

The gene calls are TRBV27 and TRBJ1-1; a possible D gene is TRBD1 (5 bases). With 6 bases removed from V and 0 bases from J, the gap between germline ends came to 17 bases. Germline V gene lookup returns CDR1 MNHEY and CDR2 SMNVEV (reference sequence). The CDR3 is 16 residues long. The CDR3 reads CASSPSRGVLNTEAFF. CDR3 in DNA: TGTGCCAGCAGCCCTTCACGGGGGGTATTGAACACTGAAGCTTTCTTT.

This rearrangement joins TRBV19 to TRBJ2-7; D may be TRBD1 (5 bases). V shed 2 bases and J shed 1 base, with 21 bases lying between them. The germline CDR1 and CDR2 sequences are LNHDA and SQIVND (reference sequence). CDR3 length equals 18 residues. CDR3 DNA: TGTGCCAGTAGTATATTAGCCCAGACCCGGACAAGTTCCTACGAGCAGTACTTC. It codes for CASSILAQTRTSSYEQYF. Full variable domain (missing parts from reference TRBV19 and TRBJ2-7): DGGITQSPKYLFRKEGQNVTLSCEQNLNHDAMYWYRQDPGQGLRLIYYSQIVNDFQKGDIAEGYSVSREKKESFPLTVTSAQKNPTAFYLCASSILAQTRTSSYEQYFGPGTRLTVT.

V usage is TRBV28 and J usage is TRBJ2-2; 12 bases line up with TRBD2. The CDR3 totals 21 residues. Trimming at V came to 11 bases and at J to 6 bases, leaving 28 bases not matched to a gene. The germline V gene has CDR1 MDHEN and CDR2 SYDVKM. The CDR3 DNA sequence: TGTGCCTGCAAGGGGACTCGCGGGAAACGGGCTAGCGGGAGGGACCCCGGGGAGCTGTTTTTT. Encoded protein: CACKGTRGKRASGRDPGELFF.

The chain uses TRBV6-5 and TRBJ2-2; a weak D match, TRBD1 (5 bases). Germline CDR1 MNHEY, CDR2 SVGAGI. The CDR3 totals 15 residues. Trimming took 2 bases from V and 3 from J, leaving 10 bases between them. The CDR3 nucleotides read TGTGCCAGCAGTTACAGGCAGGGTCACACCGGGGAGCTGTTTTTT. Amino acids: CASSYRQGHTGELFF.

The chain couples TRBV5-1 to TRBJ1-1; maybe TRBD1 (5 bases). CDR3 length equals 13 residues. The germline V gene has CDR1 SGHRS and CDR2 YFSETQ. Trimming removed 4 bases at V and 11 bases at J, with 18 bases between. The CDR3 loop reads CASSPTGFVDAFF. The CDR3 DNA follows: TGCGCCAGCAGCCCCACAGGTTTCGTCGATGCTTTCTTT.

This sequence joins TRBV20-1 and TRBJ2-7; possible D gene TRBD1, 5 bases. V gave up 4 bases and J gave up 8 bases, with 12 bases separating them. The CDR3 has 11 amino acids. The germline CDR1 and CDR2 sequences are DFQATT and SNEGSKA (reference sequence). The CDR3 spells CSAIPDSKQYF. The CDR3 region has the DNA TGCAGTGCTATTCCCGACAGCAAGCAGTACTTC.

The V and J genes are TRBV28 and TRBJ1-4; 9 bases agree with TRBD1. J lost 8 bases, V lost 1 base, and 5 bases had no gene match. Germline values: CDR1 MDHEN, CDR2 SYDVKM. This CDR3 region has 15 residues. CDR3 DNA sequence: TGTGCCAGCAGTTTATCGGGACAGGGACGGGAAAAACTGTTTTTT. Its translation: CASSLSGQGREKLFF.

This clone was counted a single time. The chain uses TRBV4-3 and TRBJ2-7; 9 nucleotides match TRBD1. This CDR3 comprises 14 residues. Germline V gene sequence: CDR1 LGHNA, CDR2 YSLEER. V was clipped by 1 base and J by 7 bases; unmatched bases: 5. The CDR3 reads CASSQGDRVGEQYF. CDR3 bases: TGCGCCAGCAGCCAAGGGGACAGGGTGGGGGAGCAGTACTTC.

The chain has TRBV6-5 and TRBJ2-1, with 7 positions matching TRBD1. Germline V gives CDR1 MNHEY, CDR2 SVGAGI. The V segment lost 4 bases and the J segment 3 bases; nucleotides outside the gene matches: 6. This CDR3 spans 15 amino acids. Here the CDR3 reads CASSLTGDHYNEQFF. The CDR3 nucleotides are TGTGCCAGCAGTTTAACAGGGGACCACTACAATGAGCAGTTCTTC.

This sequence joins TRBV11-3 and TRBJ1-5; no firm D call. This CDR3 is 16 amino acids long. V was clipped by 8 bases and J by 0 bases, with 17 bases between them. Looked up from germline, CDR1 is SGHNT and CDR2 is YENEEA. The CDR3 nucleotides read TGTGCCAGCGTCGGAGGATCCGTTGATAGCAATCAGCCCCAGCATTTT. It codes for CASVGGSVDSNQPQHF.